This T cell receptor delta chain came from a study of Vγ9Vδ2 T cells in congenital toxoplasmosis (dated by TCRdb to the early 2020s). Describing the broader study: To diagnose congenital toxoplasmosis, IgG, IgM and IgA serology, Western blot and an in-house interferon-gamma release assay were used. Gamma and delta chain CDR3 repertoires of sorted blood gammadelta T cells were compared between congenitally T. gondii-infected and uninfected infants. Repertoires were sequenced from infants at 2 months after birth and at 1 year of age. At 2 months, TCR sequencing included roughly 5 infected and around 9 uninfected infants, while at 1 year the sequenced group was 3 infected and 4 uninfected infants.

Summary of the overall study and its limitations: Two months was the earliest age with enough suitable sample material for TCR repertoire analysis, so newborn repertoires were not sequenced. High prevalence of a public TRGV9 clonotype was observed in both infected and uninfected infants. Repertoire differences between infected and uninfected infants were less clearly seen at 1 year of age than at 2 months. Among approximately 2-month-old infants, germline-encoded fetal-type TRDV2 CDR3 sequences seemed to show up more often in infected than in uninfected infants, which suggests an in utero expansion footprint. At 2 months, infected infants appeared to have fewer N additions in TRGV9 and TRDV2 CDR3s than uninfected infants, particularly in TRDV2-TRDJ1 sequences.

The CDR3 starts with the cysteine, ends with the phenylalanine, and has 22 residues. Only the CDR3 region is kept as DNA, spanning 66 bases read in frame from base 1. Germline trimming: 0 bases from V, 0 bases from J; junction bases outside gene matches: 16. CDR1 GEAIGNYY and CDR2 EKD were looked up in the germline V gene. Mothers of both infected and uninfected infants received the same treatment, using spiramycin and/or pyrimethamine plus sulfadiazine plus folinic acid. All infants, infected and uninfected, were born by term delivery after more than 37 weeks of gestation. About 1 mL of blood was processed into PBMCs by Lymphoprep gradient centrifugation, after which the PBMCs were cryopreserved in liquid nitrogen and shipped to Belgium. After thawing, the PBMCs were labeled with Zombie NIR viability dye and stained with antibodies against CD3, TCR gammadelta, Vgamma9 and Vdelta2. A FACSAria III was used to sort CD3+ TCRgammadelta+ T cells, reaching a mean purity of approximately 98%. The RNeasy Micro Kit was used to isolate RNA from roughly 10,000 sorted gammadelta T cells per sample. Each infant was born to a mother who had been enrolled with a primary T. gondii infection during pregnancy. Peripheral blood samples from the infants were taken at an outpatient microbiology and virology center in Pavia, Italy.

This clone is deemed hyperexpanded (1% or more). Its antigen target is currently unknown. Per-nucleotide qualities are absent, and no much larger clonotype sits a single base away. Other DNA sequences in the sample encode the same CDR3. cDNA was made by template-switch reverse transcription with TRGC- and TRDC-specific primers in one tube, using SuperScript II. The TRGC primer was designed so that it binds both the TRGC1 and the TRGC2 constant genes. The KAPA Real-Time Library Amplification Kit was used to amplify TRG and TRD, and AMPure XP beads were used for purification between steps. Illumina sequencing adapters were added by index PCR using the Nextera XT Index Kit. An Illumina MiSeq running the V2 300 kit was used to sequence the TRG and TRD amplicons, producing 150 bp paired-end reads. Under the source paper's analysis protocol: Read quality was checked with FastQC version 0.11.8 before further analysis. Reads were aligned to GenBank TRG or TRD reference genes, and CDR3 sequences were built with MiXCR version 3.0.3. Default MiXCR settings were used with one exception: TRDD gene segments were assembled from 3 consecutive nucleotides instead of 5. VDJtools version 1.2.1 calculated N additions, CDR3 length, J segment length and clonotype sharing between samples. Out-of-frame CDR3 sequences and those containing stop codons were excluded from analysis. To look for overlap, the infant repertoires were checked against previously published Vgamma9Vdelta2 repertoires from fetal, cord blood and adult blood. TCRdb reprocessed the public data with the CATT caller; entries with the same nucleotide sequence were combined afterwards. The V and J calls shown here were made by TCRdb, not taken from the authors' results. The sample records about 370 delta-chain clones, around 27% of which are singletons. Of the sample, about four fifths falls within the top ten clones.

This chain is built from TRDV2 and TRDJ3; 7 of the junction bases match TRDD3. Sequenced material: gamma-delta T cells from blood. The receptor comes from a child under 10 years old born to a mother with Toxoplasma gondii infection during pregnancy, either congenitally infected or uninfected (not recorded which). The DNA is as follows: TGTGCCTGTGACACCTCCTGGTACTGGGGACAAGACTGCTCCTGGGACACCCGACAGATGTTTTTC. Translation gives CACDTSWYWGQDCSWDTRQMFF.